These 8 T cell receptor beta chains share one sample of origin, sequenced in a study of sequential checkpoint blockade in melanoma. As to treatment: randomized to nivolumab then ipilimumab (arm A) or the reverse (arm B). Sequenced by immunoSEQ multiplex PCR; TCRdb stores in-frame clones only, minus some. The top ten clones hold 6% to 8.5% of a sample with 9,500 to 15,000 clones, approximately 80% of them seen once. The material sequenced was CD8+ T cells sorted from blood (inferred from file names), taken from a patient given nivolumab and ipilimumab in sequence. The receptors originated from a human donor with melanoma.

The CDR3 DNA reads as TGTGCCAGCAGTTCGGACAGGGGCATCACAGATACGCAGTATTTT. Its translation: CASSSDRGITDTQYF. The rearrangement uses TRBV6-1 and TRBJ2-3; TRBD1 matches 9 bases. The germline CDR1 and CDR2 sequences are MNHNS and SASEGT. The length of the CDR3 is 15 residues. Trimming at V came to 5 bases and at J to 2 bases, leaving 5 bases not matched to a gene.

The chain joins TRBV27 to TRBJ1-5, with D perhaps matching TRBD1 (6 bases). This CDR3 contains 14 residues. The V gene's germline CDR1 is MNHEY and CDR2 SMNVEV (reference sequence). Trimming removed 2 bases from V and 1 base from J, with 6 bases in between. In nucleotides, the CDR3 is TGTGCCAGCAGTTTAACAGGGAGCAATCAGCCCCAGCATTTT. Translated, it gives CASSLTGSNQPQHF.

This chain joins TRBV4-1 and TRBJ2-3; D uncertain. CDR3 length: 14 amino acids. The germline V gene encodes CDR1 MGHRA and CDR2 YSYEKL. Trimming removed 0 bases from V and 2 bases from J, with 6 bases in between. Here the CDR3 DNA reads TGCGCCAGCAGCCAAGACCCATTCACAGATACGCAGTATTTT. Amino acid sequence: CASSQDPFTDTQYF.

The genes are TRBV4-1 and TRBJ2-7; TRBD2 matches 14 bases. Germline V gene sequence: CDR1 MGHRA, CDR2 YSYEKL. With V trimmed by 4 bases and J by 3 bases, 2 bases remained unmatched. This CDR3 region has 15 residues. The CDR3 DNA is TGCGCCAGCAGCCCAGGGACTAGCGGGGGCTACGAGCAGTACTTC. It yields the protein CASSPGTSGGYEQYF.

The chain joins TRBV19 to TRBJ2-1; D is unclear. This CDR3 is 15 amino acids long. From germline, CDR1 is LNHDA and CDR2 SQIVND (reference sequence). Trimming removed 1 base at V and 2 bases at J, with 9 bases between. This CDR3 reads CASSIGLEAYNEQFF. CDR3 nucleotide sequence: TGTGCCAGTAGTATAGGGCTCGAGGCCTACAATGAGCAGTTCTTC.

The CDR3 spells CASSLFQANEQFF. CDR3 coding DNA: TGTGCCAGCAGTTTATTTCAAGCCAATGAGCAGTTCTTC. V usage is TRBV27 and J usage is TRBJ2-1; D remains ambiguous. Germline assignment: CDR1 MNHEY and CDR2 SMNVEV (reference sequence). The CDR3 covers 13 residues. V lost 1 base and J 6 bases, leaving 7 bases between the germline ends.

V usage is TRBV7-2 and J usage is TRBJ2-7, with 12 bases aligning to TRBD2. The CDR3 has 14 residues. With V trimmed by 5 bases and J by 3 bases, 2 bases remained unmatched. The germline V gene has CDR1 SGHTA and CDR2 FQGNSA. The CDR3 region has the DNA TGTGCCAGCAGCCCTAGCGGGGGGGGCTACGAGCAGTACTTC. Translation: CASSPSGGGYEQYF.

The genes are TRBV4-1 and TRBJ2-7; D is unclear. This CDR3 has 14 amino acids. Germline lookup yields CDR1 MGHRA and CDR2 YSYEKL. Trimming pared 0 bases from V and 2 bases from J, leaving 8 bases between. CDR3 region: CASSQEPQAYEQYF. The CDR3 nucleotides read TGCGCCAGCAGCCAAGAACCCCAGGCCTACGAGCAGTACTTC.